The TCR beta chain described here comes from a study of cytomegalovirus exposure and HLA in healthy donors. Trimming cost V 5 bases and J 12 bases, with 16 bases left between them. This CDR3 comprises 12 residues. CDR1 is MDHEN and CDR2 is SYDVKM in the germline V gene. Study observations and caveats: TCR beta V segments were, for the most part, productive about 87% or about 30% of the time in an earlier analysis. A later analysis reportedly identified an Asian-associated ancestry cluster as carrying fewer N-insertions than the 666-donor mean. Rarity characterized most TCR sequences, yet some public TCRs appeared in many donors.

Details on this clone: Its antigen is currently unknown.

It was with 60 Vbeta and 13 Jbeta primers that the PCR ran. This table comes from immunoSEQ multiplex PCR, and its TCRdb copy is limited to in-frame clones, with some not included. The profile shows more than 85,000 clones, around 78% of them singletons. The clonotype was recovered from a woman aged 25 to 39 in good health and CMV-seronegative. The chain employs TRBV28 and TRBJ1-2; weak D call: TRBD1 (5 bases). The sequencing sample was made of PBMCs. CDR3 amino acids: CASSPRQMGDTF. CDR3 nucleotide sequence: TGTGCCAGCAGTCCGCGACAGATGGGTGACACCTTC.